These T cell receptor beta chains were read from a single sample in a study of vaccination and CD4 T cells after COVID-19. TCRdb independently ran MiXCR on the PCR reads; one entry per CDR3 protein. The data hold over 10,000 distinct CDR3 sequences, with just over 35% observed a single time. No antigens are known for them. Sequenced material: cultured CD4+ T cells from blood. These receptor sequences come from a human donor with COVID-19. Each CDR3 is given with its conserved first and last residue. D genes are given only for firm matches. For some rows the clone size is stated as once, few or many, or as a class when expanded; others skip it.

TRBV4-1	few	.	14	TRBJ2-3	TGCGCCAGCAGCCAAGGACAGCTCGCAGATACGCAGTATTTT	CASSQGQLADTQYF
TRBV6-2/TRBV6-3	.	.	16	TRBJ1-2	TGTGCCAGCAGTTTGAATTCCGGAGTAGGAAGGTATGGCTACACCTTC	CASSLNSGVGRYGYTF
TRBV6-2/TRBV6-3	.	TRBD2	15	TRBJ2-5	TGTGCCAGCAGGCTAGCGGGGGTTGAGCAAGAGACCCAGTACTTC	CASRLAGVEQETQYF
TRBV6-2/TRBV6-3	.	.	12	TRBJ1-3	TGTGCCAGCAGTTATGGAGGAAACACCATATATTTT	CASSYGGNTIYF
TRBV2	.	.	13	TRBJ2-1	TGTGCCAGCAGTGAGAGGGCTAGAAATGAGCAGTTCTTC	CASSERARNEQFF
TRBV11-2	.	.	15	TRBJ2-3	TGTGCCAGCAGCTTAGTAGGCGGTAGCACAGATACGCAGTATTTT	CASSLVGGSTDTQYF
TRBV7-2	.	.	15	TRBJ1-2	TGTGCCAGCAGCTATACCACTCGGGTCTCCCTCTCATACACCTTC	CASSYTTRVSLSYTF
TRBV20-1	.	.	11	TRBJ2-7	TGCAGTGCTAGAATGGGGACTTCTCTGTACTTC	CSARMGTSLYF
TRBV7-9	few	TRBD1	17	TRBJ1-3	TGTGCCAGCAGCTTGAGCACCGGGACAGGGAACGGAAACACCATATATTTT	CASSLSTGTGNGNTIYF
TRBV29-1	.	.	10	TRBJ2-3	TGCAGCGTTGACCCACCCTCCCAGTATTTT	CSVDPPSQYF
TRBV29-1	.	TRBD2	13	TRBJ2-5	TGCAGCGCCCCCCTAGCGGGGGTAGAGACCCAGTACTTC	CSAPLAGVETQYF
TRBV4-1	few	TRBD1	16	TRBJ1-5	TGCGCCAGCAGCCAAGATGTTGCGGGACAGGGGTCGCCCCAGCATTTT	CASSQDVAGQGSPQHF
TRBV6-1	few	.	14	TRBJ2-5	TGTGCCAGCAACTTACCGGGGGCTCAAGAGACCCAGTACTTC	CASNLPGAQETQYF
TRBV29-1	.	.	11	TRBJ1-2	TGCAGCGCCATCGCTAACTATGGCTACACCTTC	CSAIANYGYTF
TRBV5-1	few	TRBD2	18	TRBJ2-3	TGCGCCAGCAGCCTAGGACTAGCGGGGGGCGTTAGCACAGATACGCAGTATTTT	CASSLGLAGGVSTDTQYF
TRBV20-1	.	.	14	TRBJ2-3	TGCAGTGCTAGTTTTGGAGGGTCCACAGATACGCAGTATTTT	CSASFGGSTDTQYF
TRBV12-3/TRBV12-4	.	.	14	TRBJ1-1	TGTGCCAGCAGTTTTCAGGGGCGAAACACTGAAGCTTTCTTT	CASSFQGRNTEAFF
TRBV28	.	.	14	TRBJ1-5	TGTGCCAGCGTTCCCCAGCGTGGCAATCAGCCCCAGCATTTT	CASVPQRGNQPQHF
TRBV5-4	.	TRBD1	15	TRBJ2-1	TGTGCCAGCAGCCCGACAGGGGATTTCTACAATGAGCAGTTCTTC	CASSPTGDFYNEQFF
TRBV6-2/TRBV6-3	few	TRBD1	12	TRBJ2-7	TGTGCCAGCAGCCTACAGGGGAGAGGGCAGTACTTC	CASSLQGRGQYF
TRBV7-3	few	.	12	TRBJ2-3	TGTGCCAGCAGCTTAATAGACGATACGCAGTATTTT	CASSLIDDTQYF
TRBV4-1	few	TRBD2	17	TRBJ2-3	TGCGCCAGCAGCCAAGGTGGGCTTTTAGCGGGGACAGATACGCAGTATTTT	CASSQGGLLAGTDTQYF
TRBV6-1	.	.	12	TRBJ1-2	TGTGCGACGAACGACAGGAACTATGGCTACACCTTC	CATNDRNYGYTF
TRBV7-2	few	TRBD1	14	TRBJ1-2	TGTGCCAGCAGCTTAGCCAGGGGGGGCTATGGCTACACCTTC	CASSLARGGYGYTF
TRBV5-1	.	.	14	TRBJ1-1	TGCGCCAGCAGCTTGGAGTGGGTTGGGGCTGAAGCTTTCTTT	CASSLEWVGAEAFF
TRBV11-2	.	.	17	TRBJ2-2	TGTGCCAGCAGCTTAGTGGCCGGGGGCTTTGGCACCGGGGAGCTGTTTTTT	CASSLVAGGFGTGELFF
TRBV6-5	.	TRBD1	18	TRBJ1-1	TGTGCCAGCAGTTACTCGAAGGGACAGGGGGGTCTTAACACTGAAGCTTTCTTT	CASSYSKGQGGLNTEAFF
TRBV7-8	.	.	17	TRBJ1-6	TGTGCCAGCAGCCCCCGAATCAAAACAGGGACGAATTCACCCCTCCACTTT	CASSPRIKTGTNSPLHF
TRBV20-1	.	TRBD2	16	TRBJ2-7	TGCAGTGCTAGAGATCCGGGGAGCGGGGTCTCCTACGAGCAGTACTTC	CSARDPGSGVSYEQYF
TRBV6-5	.	.	16	TRBJ2-5	TGTGCCAGCAGTTCCCTTCGGGGGGCAAGTAAAGAGACCCAGTACTTC	CASSSLRGASKETQYF
TRBV2	once	.	15	TRBJ1-1	TGTGCCAGCAGTCGGGCTGGGACACCGAACACTGAAGCTTTCTTT	CASSRAGTPNTEAFF
TRBV18	.	TRBD1	12	TRBJ1-1	TGTGCCAGCTCAGCAGGGACAGACGAAGCTTTCTTT	CASSAGTDEAFF
TRBV20-1	few	.	13	TRBJ1-5	TGCAGTGCTATACAGGATAGCAATCAGCCCCAGCATTTT	CSAIQDSNQPQHF
TRBV6-5	.	.	13	TRBJ2-1	TGTGCCAGCAGTTCACATCCTAGCAATGAGCAGTTCTTC	CASSSHPSNEQFF
TRBV7-7	once	TRBD2	16	TRBJ2-5	TGTGCTAGCAGCATCGGACTAGCGGGGGCCGCAGAGACCCAGTACTTC	CASSIGLAGAAETQYF
TRBV19	.	.	13	TRBJ2-3	TGTGCCAGTAGTAACGACTCCCCGGGGACGCAGTATTTT	CASSNDSPGTQYF
TRBV2	.	TRBD1	14	TRBJ1-1	TGTGCCAGCAAGGAACAGGGGCCCGGTACTGAAGCTTTCTTT	CASKEQGPGTEAFF
TRBV6-5	few	.	14	TRBJ1-2	TGTGCCAGCAGTTACTCGACTACTAACTATGGCTACACCTTC	CASSYSTTNYGYTF
TRBV6-5	few	.	12	TRBJ1-1	TGTGCCAGCAGTTACTCGAGCACTGAAGCTTTCTTT	CASSYSSTEAFF
TRBV2	few	.	16	TRBJ1-5	TGTGCCAGCAGTGAATCGGGCAGGGCTGGCAATCAGCCCCAGCATTTT	CASSESGRAGNQPQHF
TRBV20-1	.	TRBD1	13	TRBJ1-1	TGCAGTGCTAGAGTGGCAGGGGGTACTGAAGCTTTCTTT	CSARVAGGTEAFF
TRBV7-8	.	.	13	TRBJ1-5	TGTGCCAGCAGCTTAGATTCGGCGCAGCCCCAGCATTTT	CASSLDSAQPQHF
TRBV5-4	few	.	13	TRBJ2-3	TGTGCCAGCAGCTTGGTTGGCACAGATACGCAGTATTTT	CASSLVGTDTQYF
TRBV20-1	.	TRBD2	13	TRBJ2-3	TGCAGTGCTGGCGGGGGACCCACAGATACGCAGTATTTT	CSAGGGPTDTQYF
TRBV24-1	.	TRBD1	17	TRBJ2-6	TGTGCCACCAGGCCGGGACAGGGGTTATCTGGGGCCAACGTCCTGACTTTC	CATRPGQGLSGANVLTF
TRBV6-1	.	.	11	TRBJ1-1	TGTGCCAGCAGTGAACGGGCTGAAGCTTTCTTT	CASSERAEAFF
TRBV6-2/TRBV6-3	.	.	14	TRBJ2-7	TGTGCCAGCAGCGTCGGCGGGGCTCAATACGAGCAGTACTTC	CASSVGGAQYEQYF
TRBV6-1	.	.	16	TRBJ2-7	TGTGCCAGCAGTCCTCTGGGTAGGGGAAGGGTCTACGAGCAGTACTTC	CASSPLGRGRVYEQYF
TRBV5-1	.	.	16	TRBJ1-6	TGCGCCAGCAGCTTGGAACCCGCAGGACTTAATTCACCCCTCCACTTT	CASSLEPAGLNSPLHF
TRBV6-5	.	.	14	TRBJ2-5	TGTGCCAGCAGTTACACGAGGGCCCAAGAGACCCAGTACTTC	CASSYTRAQETQYF
TRBV20-1	few	.	13	TRBJ2-7	TGCAGTGCTAGAGATCAGGCCGGCTACGAGCAGTACTTC	CSARDQAGYEQYF
TRBV11-3	.	.	15	TRBJ1-1	TGTGCCAGCAGCTCCCGGATGGTGAAAGGCACTGAAGCTTTCTTT	CASSSRMVKGTEAFF
TRBV7-9	.	TRBD1	15	TRBJ1-2	TGTGCCAGCAGCCAAATGGCAGGGGGGGACTATGGCTACACCTTC	CASSQMAGGDYGYTF
TRBV7-3	.	TRBD2	15	TRBJ2-3	TGTGCCAGCAGCTCAGGGACTAGCGGGGGGGCCACCCAGTATTTT	CASSSGTSGGATQYF